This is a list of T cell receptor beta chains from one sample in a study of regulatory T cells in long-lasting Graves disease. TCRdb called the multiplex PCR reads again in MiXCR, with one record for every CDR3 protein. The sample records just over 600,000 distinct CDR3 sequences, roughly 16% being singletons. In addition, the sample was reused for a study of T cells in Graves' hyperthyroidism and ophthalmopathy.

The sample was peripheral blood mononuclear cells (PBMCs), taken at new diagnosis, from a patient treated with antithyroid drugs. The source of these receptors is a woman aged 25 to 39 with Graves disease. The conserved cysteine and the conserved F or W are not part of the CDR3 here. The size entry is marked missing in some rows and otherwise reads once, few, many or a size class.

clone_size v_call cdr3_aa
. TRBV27 ASSQTETGTGGYT
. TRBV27 ASRWTSGNYEQY
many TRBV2 ASGTPDSYNEQF
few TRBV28 ASRRGGSIPDTQY
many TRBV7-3 ASSAFNSGYT
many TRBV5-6 ASSQKGTAEAF
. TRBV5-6 ASSGRDGGNYGYT
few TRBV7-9 ASSPPGGRDDEQF
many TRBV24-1 ATSDGWAFSYNEQF
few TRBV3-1 ASSQRGGTGSQPQH
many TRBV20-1 SARGGGGNNSPLH
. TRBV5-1 ASSRAIAGTTEAF
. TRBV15 ATSRDLFATNEKLF
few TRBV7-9 ASSLESSTQY
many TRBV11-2 ASSLTAGRTDTQY
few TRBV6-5 ASSYRLDNYEQY
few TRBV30 AWSVYTHRGRGGPTEAF
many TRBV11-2 ASSLGTSGIVDEQF
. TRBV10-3 AISGAGRGDVLT
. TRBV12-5 ASGSGTRTGELF
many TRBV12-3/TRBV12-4 ASSLALSEGISYEQY
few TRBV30 AWGPRWREGPLH
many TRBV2 ASRDRLAGVPDTQY
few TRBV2 ASSSWDNSPLH
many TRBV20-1 SARESGATDTQY
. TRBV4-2 ASSPGTGASNQPQH
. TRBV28 ASSLGSAHTDTQY